Shown below are 23 T cell receptor beta chains from a single sample sequenced in a study of CXCR3 chemokines and chemotherapy response in bladder cancer. TCRdb passed the PCR reads through MiXCR, listing each CDR3 protein once. The sample shows 7,500 to 9,500 distinct CDR3 sequences, approximately 12% of them seen only once. Sampling was conducted from a patient whose treatment included neoadjuvant chemotherapy. Receptor source: a human donor with bladder cancer that responded to neoadjuvant chemotherapy.

This clonotype was detected many times. J is TRBJ1-1 and V is TRBV12-3 or TRBV12-4; 9 nucleotides align to TRBD1. The CDR3 length is 14 residues. The ends lost 4 bases at V and 4 bases at J; junction bases unmatched: 4. CDR3 sequence reads: CASSSRQGGTEAFF. The CDR3 coding sequence is TGTGCCAGCAGTTCCCGACAGGGGGGCACTGAAGCTTTCTTT.

By share of the sample, this clonotype is medium-sized (0.01 to 0.1%). The chain couples TRBV19 to TRBJ1-2; D is undetermined. This CDR3 has 13 residues. V was trimmed by 3 bases and J by 4 bases, leaving 9 bases between them. The germline V gene encodes CDR1 LNHDA and CDR2 SQIVND (reference sequence). The CDR3 DNA is TGTGCCAGTAGTATTAGAGCAGCCTATGGCTACACCTTC. Translating it yields CASSIRAAYGYTF.

Details on this clonotype: Since a far larger clone is one base different, this is likely a read error. This chain's CDR3 is CAISGLAGGKNEQYF. The CDR3 DNA reads TGTGCCATCAGCGGACTAGCGGGGGGGAAAAATGAGCAGTACTTC. The J gene is TRBJ2-7, the V gene TRBV10-3; 15 bases align to TRBD2. This CDR3 has 15 residues. Germline loops: CDR1 ENHRY, CDR2 SYGVKD. After removal of 6 bases from V and 7 bases from J, the junction contained 7 bases not matched to a gene.

The chain uses TRBV19 and TRBJ2-1; D may be TRBD2 (6 bases). Trimming took off 1 base at V and 3 bases at J, with 13 bases between the two ends. CDR1 and CDR2 (germline): LNHDA, SQIVND (reference sequence). The CDR3 runs 16 residues. The CDR3 loop is CASSIGGTGGYNEQFF. CDR3 bases: TGTGCCAGTAGTATAGGAGGGACCGGGGGCTACAATGAGCAGTTCTTC.

This rearrangement joins TRBV25-1 to TRBJ1-5, with D hard to call. V lost 4 bases, J lost 3 bases, and 7 bases lay in between. Per germline, CDR1 MGHDK and CDR2 SYGVNS. The CDR3 extends over 13 amino acids. The CDR3 sequence is CASSGWNNQPQHF. The CDR3, as DNA: TGTGCCAGCAGTGGGTGGAACAATCAGCCCCAGCATTTT.

This clonotype was counted at least ten times. CDR3 nucleotides: TGTGCCAGCCCTCGGGACAACTGCTCTGGAAACACCATATATTTT. Its translation is CASPRDNCSGNTIYF. This rearrangement joins TRBV19 to TRBJ1-3; tentative D call: TRBD1 (6 bases). The CDR3 length is 15 residues. The germline V gene encodes CDR1 LNHDA and CDR2 SQIVND (reference sequence). The V and J ends lost 9 bases and 0 bases respectively, with 15 bases between them.

This clonotype was detected only a few times. V and J are TRBV20-1 and TRBJ1-5; D perhaps matches TRBD1 (6 bases). The germline gives CDR1 DFQATT, CDR2 SNEGSKA (reference sequence). The CDR3 covers 15 residues. With 4 bases removed from V and 2 bases from J, the gap between germline ends came to 15 bases. The CDR3 here is CSATQGMLRNQPQHF. For the CDR3, the DNA is TGCAGTGCTACCCAGGGGATGTTGCGCAATCAGCCCCAGCATTTT.

This clonotype was counted ten times or more. The chain has TRBV27 and TRBJ2-7; 7 positions match TRBD1. CDR3 length equals 15 residues. Looked up from germline, CDR1 is MNHEY and CDR2 is SMNVEV (reference sequence). The ends lost 5 bases at V and 6 bases at J; junction bases unmatched: 13. The CDR3 DNA sequence: TGTGCCAGCAGTCCGAGACAGGGCCCACCGGGCGAGCAGTACTTC. This gives the protein CASSPRQGPPGEQYF.

This clonotype is medium-sized within its sample. In DNA form, the CDR3 reads TGTGCCAGCTCACCGACGGCAATGAACACTGAAGCTTTCTTT. It yields the protein CASSPTAMNTEAFF. The chain has TRBV18 and TRBJ1-1; D ambiguous. This CDR3 contains 14 residues. Per germline, CDR1 KGHSH and CDR2 LQKENI. Trimming shortened V by 3 bases and J by 0 bases, and 8 bases separated the two germline ends.

This clonotype was counted ten times or more. The chain employs TRBV24-1 and TRBJ2-2; 8 nucleotides align to TRBD1. From germline, CDR1 is KGHDR and CDR2 SFDVKD. Trimming at V came to 3 bases and at J to 7 bases, leaving 15 bases not matched to a gene. There are 18 residues in the CDR3. The CDR3: CATSDPRMDRAGLGELFF. The CDR3 DNA reads as TGTGCCACCAGTGATCCACGAATGGACAGGGCAGGGCTCGGGGAGCTGTTTTTT.

The chain employs TRBV30 and TRBJ1-6; 11 nucleotides align to TRBD1. The germline V gene encodes CDR1 GTSNPN and CDR2 SVGIG (reference sequence). V lost 5 bases to trimming and J lost 8 bases; unmatched junction nucleotides: 2. This CDR3 comprises 13 residues. CDR3 residues: CAWGTGGYSPLHF. The CDR3 DNA reads TGTGCCTGGGGGACAGGGGGGTATTCACCCCTCCACTTT. The whole variable domain, filled in from reference TRBV30 and TRBJ1-6, reads SQTIHQWPATLVQPVGSPLSLECTVEGTSNPNLYWYRQAAGRGLQLLFYSVGIGQISSEVPQNLSASRPQDRQFILSSKKLLLSDSGFYLCAWGTGGYSPLHFGNGTRLTVT.

This clonotype has a count of ten or more. V is TRBV19 and J is TRBJ2-7; 7 nucleotides agree with TRBD1. The germline gives CDR1 LNHDA, CDR2 SQIVND (reference sequence). The ends lost 6 bases at V and 2 bases at J; junction bases unmatched: 7. The CDR3 length is 14 residues. The CDR3 sequence: CASRGQPQAYEQYF. CDR3 DNA: TGTGCCAGTAGGGGACAGCCCCAGGCCTACGAGCAGTACTTC.

The table lists this clonotype with many counts. V and J are TRBV6-5 and TRBJ2-6; D call uncertain. Germline V lookup: CDR1 MNHEY, CDR2 SVGAGI. The CDR3 runs 16 residues. Trimming left V 0 bases short and J 0 bases short, with 6 bases between. Here the CDR3 reads CASSYSGGSGANVLTF. CDR3 bases: TGTGCCAGCAGTTACTCTGGTGGCTCTGGGGCCAACGTCCTGACTTTC.

This clonotype is medium-sized (0.01 to 0.1%) by share. The V and J genes are TRBV19 and TRBJ2-5, with D maybe TRBD2 (5 bases). The CDR3 is 13 residues long. CDR1 and CDR2 from the germline V gene are LNHDA and SQIVND (reference sequence). The V end lost 6 bases, the J end lost 5 bases, and 13 bases lay between the germline ends. CDR3 region: CASRDVSEETQYF. For the CDR3, the DNA is TGTGCCAGTAGGGATGTTAGCGAGGAGACCCAGTACTTC. Looking up the rest from reference TRBV19 and TRBJ2-5 gives the full variable domain: DGGITQSPKYLFRKEGQNVTLSCEQNLNHDAMYWYRQDPGQGLRLIYYSQIVNDFQKGDIAEGYSVSREKKESFPLTVTSAQKNPTAFYLCASRDVSEETQYFGPGTRLLVL.

As for this clonotype: A far larger clone is off by one base, so a read error is likely. J is TRBJ2-1 and V is TRBV6-1, with 12 bases fitting TRBD2. The trim removed 8 bases at V and 10 bases at J, leaving 9 bases unmatched. This CDR3 region has 14 residues. CDR1 MNHNS and CDR2 SASEGT come from the germline V gene. The CDR3 DNA follows: TGTGCCAGCCTGACTAGCGGGGGATCCCTCGAGCAGTTCTTC. This gives the protein CASLTSGGSLEQFF.

This clonotype was recorded at least ten times. The chain recombines TRBV6-1 with TRBJ2-2; the match to TRBD1 covers 9 bases. Germline V lookup: CDR1 MNHNS, CDR2 SASEGT. The ends lost 8 bases at V and 5 bases at J; junction bases unmatched: 9. The CDR3 loop spans 15 amino acids. The CDR3 sequence: CASGPQGARTGELFF. In nucleotides, the CDR3 is TGTGCCAGCGGACCACAGGGGGCGCGGACCGGGGAGCTGTTTTTT.

The chain links TRBV5-6 to TRBJ1-3, with TRBD1 matching over 7 bases. The ends lost 4 bases at V and 8 bases at J; junction bases unmatched: 9. This CDR3 has 14 amino acids. Germline CDR1 SGHDT, CDR2 YYEEEE. The chain's CDR3 is CASSPKTGIHTIYF. Written as DNA, the CDR3 is TGTGCCAGCAGCCCCAAGACAGGGATTCACACCATATATTTT.

Many counts were recorded for this clonotype. The V and J genes are TRBV18 and TRBJ2-7; 13 bases are a match to TRBD2. This CDR3 region has 14 residues. Germline CDR1 is KGHSH and CDR2 is LQKENI. After removal of 8 bases from V and 3 bases from J, the junction contained 4 bases not matched to a gene. The CDR3 here is CASAGLAGIYEQYF. CDR3 bases: TGTGCCAGCGCGGGACTAGCGGGGATCTACGAGCAGTACTTC.

This clonotype was counted at least ten times. The V call is TRBV6-5, the J call TRBJ1-2; D not certain. CDR1 MNHEY and CDR2 SVGAGI come from the germline V gene. V was cut by 3 bases and J by 8 bases, with 13 bases left in between. The length of the CDR3 is 13 residues. CDR3: CASSYPGLGGYTF. CDR3 sequence (DNA): TGTGCCAGCAGTTATCCGGGCCTTGGAGGCTACACCTTC.

This clonotype was counted many times. The rearrangement uses TRBV5-1 and TRBJ1-4; D might be TRBD1 (6 bases). This CDR3 contains 14 residues. CDR1 SGHRS and CDR2 YFSETQ come from the germline V gene. The ends were cut back, 5 bases at V and 8 bases at J, with 16 bases in the middle. The CDR3 DNA reads as TGCGCCAGCAGTTATTCAGGGGTGGGCGAAAAACTGTTTTTT. Translating it yields CASSYSGVGEKLFF.

This clonotype is classed as medium-sized. J is TRBJ2-7 and V is TRBV6-2 or TRBV6-3; 10 nucleotides line up with TRBD1. The CDR3 is 15 residues long. Per the germline V gene, CDR1 is MNHEY and CDR2 is SVGEGT. V was clipped by 2 bases and J by 5 bases; unmatched bases: 6. In DNA form, the CDR3 reads TGTGCCAGCAGTTACCGCGGACAGGGGGGCAACGAGCAGTACTTC. The encoded protein is CASSYRGQGGNEQYF.

This clonotype showed up many times. The V gene is TRBV13, the J gene TRBJ2-3, with 7 nucleotides matching TRBD2. The V gene end was trimmed by 4 bases and the J gene end by 3 bases; junction bases not matched to a gene: 10. Germline lookup yields CDR1 PRHDT and CDR2 FYEKMQ (reference sequence). There are 16 residues in the CDR3. This chain's CDR3 is CASSSTAGRVTDTQYF. CDR3 nucleotide sequence: TGTGCCAGCAGCTCCACAGCGGGGAGGGTGACAGATACGCAGTATTTT.

In this sample, this clonotype is medium-sized. The chain combines TRBV27 with TRBJ1-1; a weak D match, TRBD1 (5 bases). The CDR3 contains 13 residues. V lost 7 bases to trimming and J lost 5 bases, with 14 bases between them. Germline lookup yields CDR1 MNHEY and CDR2 SMNVEV (reference sequence). CDR3 residues: CASNRGPGTEAFF. CDR3 coding DNA: TGTGCCAGCAACCGGGGCCCGGGGACTGAAGCTTTCTTT.